The rows below give T cell receptor beta chains drawn from one sample of a study of human T cells and chemical hapten exposure. Each CDR3 protein gets one entry after TCRdb re-called the RACE reads with MiXCR. This sample carries about 42,000 distinct CDR3 sequences, 9.6% of them seen once, and the ten largest clones take 11% to 15%. The sequencing used whole blood, collected in connection with sensitization to the hapten diphenylcyclopropenone (DPC). The receptors stem from a woman aged 25 to 45 with alopecia areata. Some clones in this sample may be carry-over from other donors' samples. Each CDR3 is given with its conserved first and last residue. Each record gives: CDR3 protein, CDR3 DNA, D gene, J gene, CDR3 length, clone size, V gene. The D gene is left open where the match is weak. The size of a clone is reported for some rows only, either as once, few or many, or as a class for expanded clones.

CDR3: CASSLPGQGAFLNTEAFF
DNA: TGTGCCAGCAGCTTACCGGGACAGGGGGCTTTCTTGAACACTGAAGCTTTCTTT
D: TRBD1
J: TRBJ1-1
length: 18
size: .
V: TRBV5-6

CDR3: CASSTYVTQYF
DNA: TGTGCCAGCAGTACCTATGTTACGCAGTATTTT
D: .
J: TRBJ2-3
length: 11
size: few
V: TRBV7-9

CDR3: CAISAESGGNTGELFF
DNA: TGTGCCATCAGTGCCGAGAGCGGGGGCAACACCGGGGAGCTGTTTTTT
D: TRBD2
J: TRBJ2-2
length: 16
size: .
V: TRBV10-3

CDR3: CASSFLGQNQPQHF
DNA: TGTGCCAGCAGTTTCCTAGGGCAGAATCAGCCCCAGCATTTT
D: .
J: TRBJ1-5
length: 14
size: .
V: TRBV12-3/TRBV12-4

CDR3: CASSRRDGFQETQYF
DNA: TGTGCCAGCTCACGCAGAGATGGGTTCCAAGAGACCCAGTACTTC
D: .
J: TRBJ2-5
length: 15
size: .
V: TRBV18

CDR3: CATHTDRGKKLFF
DNA: TGTGCCACCCATACTGACAGGGGGAAAAAACTGTTTTTT
D: TRBD1
J: TRBJ1-4
length: 13
size: .
V: TRBV6-6

CDR3: CASSLSMGYEQFF
DNA: TGTGCCAGCAGCCTGTCTATGGGGTATGAGCAGTTCTTC
D: .
J: TRBJ2-1
length: 13
size: many
V: TRBV5-4

CDR3: CASSLGSEGGAEDTQYF
DNA: TGTGCCAGCAGCTTGGGGTCTGAAGGGGGGGCCGAAGATACGCAGTATTTT
D: .
J: TRBJ2-3
length: 17
size: .
V: TRBV11-3

CDR3: CASSPGLARALSTDTQYF
DNA: TGTGCCAGCAGTCCTGGACTAGCGCGAGCCTTAAGTACAGATACGCAGTATTTT
D: TRBD2
J: TRBJ2-3
length: 18
size: few
V: TRBV25-1

CDR3: CASSDEQFTDTQYF
DNA: TGTGCCAGCAGTGATGAACAATTCACAGATACGCAGTATTTT
D: .
J: TRBJ2-3
length: 14
size: few
V: TRBV2

CDR3: CASRTGANEKLFF
DNA: TGTGCCAGCAGGACAGGAGCTAATGAAAAACTGTTTTTT
D: .
J: TRBJ1-4
length: 13
size: .
V: TRBV12-3/TRBV12-4

CDR3: CASGSGGGETQYF
DNA: TGTGCCAGCGGCTCCGGCGGGGGGGAGACCCAGTACTTC
D: TRBD2
J: TRBJ2-5
length: 13
size: .
V: TRBV7-6

CDR3: CASSLRTSIGELFF
DNA: TGTGCCAGCAGCTTGCGGACTAGCATCGGGGAGCTGTTTTTT
D: TRBD2
J: TRBJ2-2
length: 14
size: .
V: TRBV7-9

CDR3: CASSIDQNRLRNTGELFF
DNA: TGTGCCAGTAGTATAGATCAAAATAGATTGAGAAACACCGGGGAGCTGTTTTTT
D: .
J: TRBJ2-2
length: 18
size: .
V: TRBV19

CDR3: CASEPRMGQAFNSPLHF
DNA: TGTGCCAGCGAACCAAGAATGGGACAGGCCTTTAATTCACCCCTCCACTTT
D: TRBD1
J: TRBJ1-6
length: 17
size: few
V: TRBV19

CDR3: CSAREGRAPLHF
DNA: TGCAGTGCTAGAGAGGGGAGGGCACCCCTCCACTTT
D: .
J: TRBJ1-6
length: 12
size: .
V: TRBV20-1

CDR3: CASSAGPDSPLHF
DNA: TGTGCCAGCAGTGCAGGACCCGATTCACCCCTCCACTTT
D: .
J: TRBJ1-6
length: 13
size: once
V: TRBV11-2

CDR3: CSVAFRGTGELFF
DNA: TGCAGCGTTGCCTTTCGGGGGACCGGGGAGCTGTTTTTT
D: .
J: TRBJ2-2
length: 13
size: .
V: TRBV29-1

CDR3: CASTSGGNYGYTF
DNA: TGTGCCTCAACTTCGGGGGGGAACTATGGCTACACCTTC
D: .
J: TRBJ1-2
length: 13
size: .
V: TRBV30

CDR3: CASSFAGGHTNQPQHF
DNA: TGTGCCAGCAGCTTTGCAGGGGGCCACACCAATCAGCCCCAGCATTTT
D: .
J: TRBJ1-5
length: 16
size: .
V: TRBV21-1

CDR3: CAIKGGKLFF
DNA: TGCGCCATCAAAGGGGGAAAACTGTTTTTT
D: .
J: TRBJ1-4
length: 10
size: .
V: TRBV5-1

CDR3: CASSPQFGELFF
DNA: TGTGCCAGCAGCCCACAGTTTGGGGAGCTGTTTTTT
D: .
J: TRBJ2-2
length: 12
size: .
V: TRBV5-6

CDR3: CASSLGGVYEQYF
DNA: TGTGCCAGCAGCCTAGGGGGAGTCTACGAGCAGTACTTC
D: .
J: TRBJ2-7
length: 13
size: many
V: TRBV12-3/TRBV12-4

CDR3: CASRLGGLGNTIYF
DNA: TGTGCCAGCAGACTCGGGGGCCTTGGAAACACCATATATTTT
D: .
J: TRBJ1-3
length: 14
size: many
V: TRBV7-2

CDR3: CASSLSDGRTQYF
DNA: TGTGCCAGCAGCTTATCGGACGGCCGCACCCAGTACTTC
D: .
J: TRBJ2-5
length: 13
size: few
V: TRBV7-3

CDR3: CSARERDRNNSPLHF
DNA: TGCAGTGCTAGAGAACGGGACAGGAATAATTCACCCCTCCACTTT
D: TRBD1
J: TRBJ1-6
length: 15
size: .
V: TRBV20-1

CDR3: CSVVLGTEAFF
DNA: TGCAGCGTTGTCTTGGGCACTGAAGCTTTCTTT
D: .
J: TRBJ1-1
length: 11
size: few
V: TRBV29-1

CDR3: CASNRGNNSPLHF
DNA: TGTGCCAGCAACAGGGGTAATAATTCACCCCTCCACTTT
D: TRBD1
J: TRBJ1-6
length: 13
size: many
V: TRBV6-2/TRBV6-3

CDR3: CASSPGTSGYEQYF
DNA: TGTGCCAGTAGTCCCGGGACTAGCGGATACGAGCAGTACTTC
D: TRBD2
J: TRBJ2-7
length: 14
size: .
V: TRBV19

CDR3: CASSSPDRDVGETQYF
DNA: TGTGCCAGCAGTTCTCCAGACAGGGACGTTGGAGAGACCCAGTACTTC
D: TRBD1
J: TRBJ2-5
length: 16
size: many
V: TRBV28

CDR3: CASSLLGDQPQHF
DNA: TGTGCCAGCAGTCTACTCGGGGATCAGCCCCAGCATTTT
D: .
J: TRBJ1-5
length: 13
size: many
V: TRBV12-3/TRBV12-4

CDR3: CASRAPGGIYEQYF
DNA: TGTGCCAGTAGGGCCCCGGGGGGCATCTACGAGCAGTACTTC
D: .
J: TRBJ2-7
length: 14
size: few
V: TRBV19

CDR3: CASSPGTGRLNEQFF
DNA: TGTGCCAGCAGTCCCGGGACAGGGCGTTTGAATGAGCAGTTCTTC
D: TRBD1
J: TRBJ2-1
length: 15
size: many
V: TRBV12-3/TRBV12-4